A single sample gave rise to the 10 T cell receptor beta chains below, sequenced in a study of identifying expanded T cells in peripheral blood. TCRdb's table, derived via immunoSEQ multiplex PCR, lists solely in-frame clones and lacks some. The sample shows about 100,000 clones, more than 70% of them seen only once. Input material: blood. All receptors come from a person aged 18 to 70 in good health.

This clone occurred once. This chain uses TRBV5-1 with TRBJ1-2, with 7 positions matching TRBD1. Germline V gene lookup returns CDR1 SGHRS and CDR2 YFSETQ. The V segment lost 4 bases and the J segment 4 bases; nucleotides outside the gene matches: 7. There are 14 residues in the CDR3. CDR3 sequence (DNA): TGCGCCAGCAGCGGGGGGACAGCTCCCTATGGCTACACCTTC. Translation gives CASSGGTAPYGYTF. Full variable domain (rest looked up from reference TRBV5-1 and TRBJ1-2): KAGVTQTPRYLIKTRGQQVTLSCSPISGHRSVSWYQQTPGQGLQFLFEYFSETQRNKGNFPGRFSGRQFSNSRSEMNVSTLELGDSALYLCASSGGTAPYGYTFGSGTRLTVV.

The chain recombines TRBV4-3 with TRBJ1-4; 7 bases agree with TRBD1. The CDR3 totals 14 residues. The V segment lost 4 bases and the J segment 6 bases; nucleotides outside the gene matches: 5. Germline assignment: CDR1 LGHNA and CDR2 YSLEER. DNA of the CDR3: TGCGCCAGCAGCCGGGGACAGCTATATGAAAAACTGTTTTTT. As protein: CASSRGQLYEKLFF.

The CDR3: CASSPPGILSGNTIYF. For the CDR3, the DNA is TGTGCCAGCAGCCCCCCCGGGATCTTATCTGGAAACACCATATATTTT. The gene calls are TRBV7-9 and TRBJ1-3, with unresolved D. The CDR3 contains 16 residues. Deletions cut 5 bases from V and 1 base from J, with 15 bases between. Germline CDR1 and CDR2: SEHNR and FQNEAQ (reference sequence).

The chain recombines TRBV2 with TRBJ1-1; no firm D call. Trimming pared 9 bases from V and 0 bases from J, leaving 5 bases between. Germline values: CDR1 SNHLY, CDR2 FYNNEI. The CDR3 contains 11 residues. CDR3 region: CASSLNTEAFF. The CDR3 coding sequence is TGTGCCAGTAGTTTGAACACTGAAGCTTTCTTT.

CDR3 sequence reads: CASSPSSNQPQHF. Here the CDR3 DNA reads TGCGCCAGCAGTCCCTCTAGCAATCAGCCCCAGCATTTT. The chain uses TRBV23-1 and TRBJ1-5, with D unresolved. TRBV23-1 is an ORF for which the function is uncertain. The germline V and J ends were trimmed by 4 bases and 0 bases, with 4 bases remaining between them. The CDR3 has 13 residues.

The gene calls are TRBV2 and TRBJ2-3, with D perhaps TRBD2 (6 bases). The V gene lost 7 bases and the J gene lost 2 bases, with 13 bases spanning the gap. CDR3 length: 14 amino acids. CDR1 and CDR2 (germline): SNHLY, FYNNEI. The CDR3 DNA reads TGTGCCAGCAATCCCGCGGGATCCACAGATACGCAGTATTTT. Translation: CASNPAGSTDTQYF. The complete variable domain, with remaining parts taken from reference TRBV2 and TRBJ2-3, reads EPEVTQTPSHQVTQMGQEVILRCVPISNHLYFYWYRQILGQKVEFLVSFYNNEISEKSEIFDDQFSVERPDGSNFTLKIRSTKLEDSAMYFCASNPAGSTDTQYFGPGTRLTVL.

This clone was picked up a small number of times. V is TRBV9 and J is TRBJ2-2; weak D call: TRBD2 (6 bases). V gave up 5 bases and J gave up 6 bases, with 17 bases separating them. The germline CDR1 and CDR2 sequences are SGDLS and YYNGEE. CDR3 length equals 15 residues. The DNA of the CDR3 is TGTGCCAGCAGTGCGGGACTTCCGATCGCCGGGGAGCTGTTTTTT. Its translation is CASSAGLPIAGELFF.

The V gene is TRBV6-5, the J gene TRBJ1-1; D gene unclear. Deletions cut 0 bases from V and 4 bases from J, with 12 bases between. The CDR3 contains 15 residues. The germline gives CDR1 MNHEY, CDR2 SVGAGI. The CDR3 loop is CASSYSGSGGTEAFF. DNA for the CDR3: TGTGCCAGCAGTTACTCCGGTTCCGGTGGCACTGAAGCTTTCTTT.

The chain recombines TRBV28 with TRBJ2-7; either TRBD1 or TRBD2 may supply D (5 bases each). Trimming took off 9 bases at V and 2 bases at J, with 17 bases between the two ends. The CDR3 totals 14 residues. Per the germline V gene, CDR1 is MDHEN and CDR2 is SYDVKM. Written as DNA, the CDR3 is TGTGCCAGTACCGGGACGGACCCTCCCTACGAGCAGTACTTC. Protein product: CASTGTDPPYEQYF.

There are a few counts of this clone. The DNA of the CDR3 is TGCGCCAGCAGTGAGGGACTAGCGGGAGTCAATGAGCAGTTCTTC. This gives the protein CASSEGLAGVNEQFF. The gene calls are TRBV10-2 and TRBJ2-1; TRBD2 agrees at 13 bases. The CDR3 loop spans 15 amino acids. Trimming cost V 2 bases and J 6 bases; bases outside gene matches: 1. Germline CDR1 is WSHSY and CDR2 is SAAADI.